This entry features one T cell receptor (beta chain) sequence. Other DNA sequences in this sample translate to the same CDR3. This entry is derived from a study of blood T cell repertoires in COVID-19. Looking at the study overall: Collection of acute and convalescent COVID-19 samples took place in the United States, Italy and Spain. From T cells, B-cell-depleted T cells, or PBMCs came the material, which was cDNA or gDNA.

In the original processing: Amplifying reference gene primers gave estimates of nucleated cell counts. Using immunoSEQ multiplex PCR, the repertoire was profiled, and TCRdb retains in-frame clones only, with some absent. The V and J calls and the clone size are those of that table, but D and trimming were determined from the DNA. Here the sample spans roughly 280,000 clones, around 85% being singletons. The CDR3 sequence is 15 residues long. CDR1 SGHRS and CDR2 YFSETQ come from the germline V gene. J was trimmed by 4 bases and V by 0 bases; bases with no gene match: 2. The rearrangement uses TRBV5-1 and TRBJ1-5; 9 positions match TRBD1. The clonotype comes from a woman between 65 and 79 years old with acute or convalescent COVID-19. Material for sequencing was peripheral blood. The CDR3 region has the DNA TGCGCCAGCAGCTTGGCCGGGACAGGGAATCAGCCCCAGCATTTT. Translating it yields CASSLAGTGNQPQHF. Complete variable domain (other parts from reference TRBV5-1 and TRBJ1-5): KAGVTQTPRYLIKTRGQQVTLSCSPISGHRSVSWYQQTPGQGLQFLFEYFSETQRNKGNFPGRFSGRQFSNSRSEMNVSTLELGDSALYLCASSLAGTGNQPQHFGDGTRLSIL.